Below, 9 T cell receptor beta chains from the same sample are listed, as sequenced in a study of blood T cells in healthy people across ages. Through a sample-barcoded 5' primer and a J-beta primer mix, a second PCR was run for roughly 6 to 11 cycles. TCRdb reprocessed the 5' RACE reads with MiXCR, giving one entry per CDR3 protein. Here the sample spans 950,000 to 1,200,000 distinct CDR3 sequences, about two fifths being singletons. What was sequenced was blood. Source of these receptors: a man in his late teens or twenties in good health.

The chain employs TRBV2 and TRBJ2-2, with TRBD1 identical over 8 bases. The germline V gene has CDR1 SNHLY and CDR2 FYNNEI. This CDR3 has 13 residues. Trimming at V came to 8 bases and at J to 3 bases, leaving 2 bases not matched to a gene. CDR3 protein: CASVDRDTGELFF. The CDR3 DNA follows: TGTGCCAGCGTGGACAGGGACACCGGGGAGCTGTTTTTT.

This clonotype was picked up a small number of times. The gene calls are TRBV9 and TRBJ1-1; D is ambiguous. The CDR3 is 14 residues long. The V gene lost 0 bases and the J gene lost 7 bases, with 13 bases spanning the gap. The germline CDR1 and CDR2 sequences are SGDLS and YYNGEE. In DNA form, the CDR3 reads TGTGCCAGCAGCGTAGAAACCGGGATTAATGAAGCTTTCTTT. Translating it yields CASSVETGINEAFF. Full variable domain (rest looked up from reference TRBV9 and TRBJ1-1): DSGVTQTPKHLITATGQRVTLRCSPRSGDLSVYWYQQSLDQGLQFLIQYYNGEERAKGNILERFSAQQFPDLHSELNLSSLELGDSALYFCASSVETGINEAFFGQGTRLTVV.

On this clonotype itself: One end of the junction fails to match germline, which may point to a read error. The chain uses TRBV7-9 and TRBJ2-3, with unresolved D. CDR3 length: 14 residues. Per the germline V gene, CDR1 is SEHNR and CDR2 is FQNEAQ (reference sequence). CDR3: CASGFFTSTDTQYF. As DNA, the CDR3 is TGTGCCAGCGGCTTTTTCACTAGCACAGATACGCAGTATTTT.

The chain carries TRBV7-9 and TRBJ2-3; 12 nucleotides agree with TRBD2. The junction had 9 bases not matched to a gene; V was cut back by 1 base and J by 1 base. Per germline, CDR1 SEHNR and CDR2 FQNEAQ (reference sequence). The CDR3 sequence is 19 residues long. The CDR3 region has the DNA TGTGCCAGCAGCTTAGAGGCAGGACTAGCGGGAATTGGCACAGATACGCAGTATTTT. It codes for CASSLEAGLAGIGTDTQYF.

This clonotype came up a few times. V usage is TRBV5-1 and J usage is TRBJ1-1; D possibly corresponds to TRBD1 (6 bases). There are 15 residues in the CDR3. V was cut by 3 bases and J by 4 bases, with 16 bases left in between. Germline lookup yields CDR1 SGHRS and CDR2 YFSETQ. The CDR3 loop is CASSWGGAQGTEAFF. CDR3 DNA: TGCGCCAGCAGCTGGGGGGGCGCTCAGGGCACTGAAGCTTTCTTT.

The genes are TRBV28 and TRBJ2-5; 7 nucleotides agree with TRBD1. The germline gives CDR1 MDHEN, CDR2 SYDVKM. Trimming removed 2 bases from V and 9 bases from J; junction bases left unmatched: 3. The CDR3 is made up of 12 amino acids. CDR3 bases: TGTGCCAGCAGTTTAAAAGACAGGGCCCAGTACTTC. Amino acid sequence: CASSLKDRAQYF. The complete variable domain, with remaining parts taken from reference TRBV28 and TRBJ2-5, reads DVKVTQSSRYLVKRTGEKVFLECVQDMDHENMFWYRQDPGLGLRLIYFSYDVKMKEKGDIPEGYSVSREKKERFSLILESASTNQTSMYLCASSLKDRAQYFGPGTRLLVL.

This clonotype was recorded many times. The chain combines TRBV4-2 with TRBJ2-7, with unresolved D. V was cut by 0 bases and J by 3 bases, with 6 bases left in between. This CDR3 has 13 amino acids. The germline CDR1 and CDR2 sequences are LGHNA and YNFKEQ. The chain's CDR3 is CASSQEANYEQYF. The CDR3 DNA reads TGTGCCAGCAGCCAAGAAGCCAACTACGAGCAGTACTTC.

This sequence joins TRBV7-8 and TRBJ2-3; D possibly corresponds to TRBD1 (6 bases). Per the germline V gene, CDR1 is SGHVS and CDR2 is FQNEAQ. V lost 1 base to trimming and J lost 7 bases, with 21 bases between them. The CDR3 loop spans 17 amino acids. The CDR3 bases are TGTGCCAGCAGCTTAGGGACCTCGACAGGAGTTTTGTATACGCAGTATTTT. This encodes CASSLGTSTGVLYTQYF.

This clonotype was observed a handful of times. V is TRBV6-5 and J is TRBJ1-2; D is unresolved. This CDR3 has 10 amino acids. From germline, CDR1 is MNHEY and CDR2 SVGAGI. Trimming stripped 8 bases from V and 6 bases from J, with 7 bases between. The CDR3 here is CASLGDGYTF. DNA of the CDR3: TGTGCCAGCCTTGGGGATGGCTACACCTTC.